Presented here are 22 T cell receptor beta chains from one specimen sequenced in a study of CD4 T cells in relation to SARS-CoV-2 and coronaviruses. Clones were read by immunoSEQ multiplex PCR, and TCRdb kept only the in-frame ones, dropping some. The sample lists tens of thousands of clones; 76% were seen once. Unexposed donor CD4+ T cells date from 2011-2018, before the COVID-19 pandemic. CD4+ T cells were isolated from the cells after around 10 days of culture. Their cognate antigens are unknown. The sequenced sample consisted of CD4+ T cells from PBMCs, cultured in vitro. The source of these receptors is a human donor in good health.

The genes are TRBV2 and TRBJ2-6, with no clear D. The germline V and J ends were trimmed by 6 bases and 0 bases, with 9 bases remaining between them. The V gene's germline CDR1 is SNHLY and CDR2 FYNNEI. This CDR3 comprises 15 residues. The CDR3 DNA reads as TGTGCCAGCAGCTCATCTGGCTCTGGGGCCAACGTCCTGACTTTC. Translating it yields CASSSSGSGANVLTF. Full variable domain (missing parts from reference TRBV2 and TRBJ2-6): EPEVTQTPSHQVTQMGQEVILRCVPISNHLYFYWYRQILGQKVEFLVSFYNNEISEKSEIFDDQFSVERPDGSNFTLKIRSTKLEDSAMYFCASSSSGSGANVLTFGAGSRLTVL.

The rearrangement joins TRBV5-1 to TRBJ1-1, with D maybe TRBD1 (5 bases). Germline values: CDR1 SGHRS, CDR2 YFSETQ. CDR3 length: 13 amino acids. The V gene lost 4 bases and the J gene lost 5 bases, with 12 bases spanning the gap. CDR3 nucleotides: TGCGCCAGCAGCGACCCCAGGGTTACTGAAGCTTTCTTT. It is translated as CASSDPRVTEAFF.

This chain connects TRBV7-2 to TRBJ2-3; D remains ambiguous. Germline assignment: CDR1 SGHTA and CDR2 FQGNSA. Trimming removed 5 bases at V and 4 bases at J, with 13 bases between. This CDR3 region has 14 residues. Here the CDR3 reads CASSPWMGPDTQYF. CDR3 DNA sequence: TGTGCCAGCAGCCCTTGGATGGGTCCAGATACGCAGTATTTT.

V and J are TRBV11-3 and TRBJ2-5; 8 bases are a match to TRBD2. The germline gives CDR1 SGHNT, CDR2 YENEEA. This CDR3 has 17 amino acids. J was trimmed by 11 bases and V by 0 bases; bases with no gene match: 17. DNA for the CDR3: TGTGCCAGCAGCTTAGACCGTCACGGGGGGGCCTTATCCCCTCAGTACTTC. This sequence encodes CASSLDRHGGALSPQYF.

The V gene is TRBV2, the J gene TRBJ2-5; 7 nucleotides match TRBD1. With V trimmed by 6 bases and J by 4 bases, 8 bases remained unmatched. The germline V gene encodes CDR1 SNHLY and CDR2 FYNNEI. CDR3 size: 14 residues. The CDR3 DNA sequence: TGTGCCAGCAGAATAGCCACAGGGGCAGAGACCCAGTACTTC. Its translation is CASRIATGAETQYF.

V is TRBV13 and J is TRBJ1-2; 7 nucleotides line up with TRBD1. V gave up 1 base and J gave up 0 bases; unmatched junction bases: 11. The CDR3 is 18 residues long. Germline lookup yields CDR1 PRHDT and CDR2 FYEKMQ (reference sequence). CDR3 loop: CASSLVAGTDFSNYGYTF. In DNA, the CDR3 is TGTGCCAGCAGCTTAGTGGCAGGGACAGATTTTTCTAACTATGGCTACACCTTC.

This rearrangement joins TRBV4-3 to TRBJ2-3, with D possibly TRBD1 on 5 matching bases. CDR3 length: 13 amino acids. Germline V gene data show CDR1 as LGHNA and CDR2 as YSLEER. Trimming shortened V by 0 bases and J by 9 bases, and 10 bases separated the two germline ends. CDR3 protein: CASSQDGQLTQYF. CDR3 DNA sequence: TGCGCCAGCAGCCAAGATGGACAACTCACGCAGTATTTT.

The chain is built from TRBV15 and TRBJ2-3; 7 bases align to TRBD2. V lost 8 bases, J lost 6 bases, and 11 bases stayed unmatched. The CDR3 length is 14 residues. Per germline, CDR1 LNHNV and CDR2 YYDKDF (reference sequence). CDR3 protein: CATRSGASPDTQYF. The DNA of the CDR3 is TGTGCCACCCGAAGCGGGGCGAGCCCGGATACGCAGTATTTT.

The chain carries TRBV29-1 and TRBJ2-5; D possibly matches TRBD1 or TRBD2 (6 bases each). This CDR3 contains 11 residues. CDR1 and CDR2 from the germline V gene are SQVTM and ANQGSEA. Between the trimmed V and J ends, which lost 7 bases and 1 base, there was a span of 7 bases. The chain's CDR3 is CSGGAQETQYF. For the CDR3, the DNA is TGCAGCGGGGGGGCCCAAGAGACCCAGTACTTC.

As DNA, the CDR3 is TGTGCCAGCAGCTTAGGCGGTCCCCGGGGGGAGCAGTACTTC. Its protein product is CASSLGGPRGEQYF. The rearrangement links TRBV7-2 to TRBJ2-7; D perhaps matches TRBD2 (6 bases). Germline lookup yields CDR1 SGHTA and CDR2 FQGNSA. This CDR3 comprises 14 residues. V lost 1 base, J lost 7 bases, and 14 bases lay in between. The full variable domain, with the rest looked up from reference TRBV7-2 and TRBJ2-7, is GAGVSQSPSNKVTEKGKDVELRCDPISGHTALYWYRQSLGQGLEFLIYFQGNSAPDKSGLPSDRFSAERTGGSVSTLTIQRTQQEDSAVYLCASSLGGPRGEQYFGPGTRLTVT.

For the CDR3, the DNA is TGTGCCAGCAGCGTAAGCGCAGGGGCGGGAGTGGGTTACAATGAGCAGTTCTTC. Encoded protein: CASSVSAGAGVGYNEQFF. The genes are TRBV9 and TRBJ2-1; D may be TRBD2 (7 bases). The CDR3 totals 18 residues. Germline CDR1 reads SGDLS; CDR2 reads YYNGEE. The germline V and J ends were trimmed by 1 base and 4 bases, with 21 bases remaining between them.

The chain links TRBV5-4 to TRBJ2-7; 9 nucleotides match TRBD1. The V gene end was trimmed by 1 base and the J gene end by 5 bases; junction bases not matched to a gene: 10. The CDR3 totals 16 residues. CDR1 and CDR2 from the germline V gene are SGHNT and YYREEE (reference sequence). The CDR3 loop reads CASSLFWDRVPDEQYF. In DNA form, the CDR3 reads TGTGCCAGCAGCTTGTTTTGGGACAGGGTACCGGACGAGCAGTACTTC.

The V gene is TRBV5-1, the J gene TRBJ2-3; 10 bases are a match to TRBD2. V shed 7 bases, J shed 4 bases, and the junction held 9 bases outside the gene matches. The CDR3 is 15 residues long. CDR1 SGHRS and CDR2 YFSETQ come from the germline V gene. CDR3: CASLAGAPGSDTQYF. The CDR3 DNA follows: TGCGCCAGCCTAGCGGGGGCCCCCGGGTCAGATACGCAGTATTTT.

CDR3 nucleotide sequence: TGTGCCAGCAGTTTATCGAGTGCGGAAACGCAGTATTTT. This translates into CASSLSSAETQYF. J is TRBJ2-3 and V is TRBV28; D is uncertain. V was pared by 1 base and J by 9 bases, with 11 bases between. Germline CDR1 and CDR2: MDHEN and SYDVKM. The CDR3 has 13 amino acids.

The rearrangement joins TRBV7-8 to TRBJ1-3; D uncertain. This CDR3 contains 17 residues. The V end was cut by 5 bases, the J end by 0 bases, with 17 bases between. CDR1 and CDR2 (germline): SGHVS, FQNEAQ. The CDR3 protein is CASSTPPGRHSGNTIYF. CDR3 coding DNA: TGTGCCAGCAGCACCCCCCCTGGACGGCACTCTGGAAACACCATATATTTT.

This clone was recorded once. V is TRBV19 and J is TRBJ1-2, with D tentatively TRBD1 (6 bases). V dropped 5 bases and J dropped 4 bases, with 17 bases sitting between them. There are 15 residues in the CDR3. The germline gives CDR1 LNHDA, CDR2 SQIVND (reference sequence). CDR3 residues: CASSPMTGRGYGYTF. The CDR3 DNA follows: TGTGCCAGTAGTCCGATGACAGGTCGGGGCTATGGCTACACCTTC.

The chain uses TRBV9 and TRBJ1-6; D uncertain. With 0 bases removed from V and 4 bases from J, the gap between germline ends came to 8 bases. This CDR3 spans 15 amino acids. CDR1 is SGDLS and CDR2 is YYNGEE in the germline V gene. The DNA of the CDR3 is TGTGCCAGCAGCGTAGGTGAGCCATATAATTCACCCCTCCACTTT. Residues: CASSVGEPYNSPLHF.

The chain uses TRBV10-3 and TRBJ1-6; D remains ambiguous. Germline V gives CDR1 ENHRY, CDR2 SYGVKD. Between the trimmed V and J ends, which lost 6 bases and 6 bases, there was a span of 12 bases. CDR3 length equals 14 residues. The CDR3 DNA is TGTGCCATCAGAGAATGGACGGCTAATTCACCCCTCCACTTT. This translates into CAIREWTANSPLHF.

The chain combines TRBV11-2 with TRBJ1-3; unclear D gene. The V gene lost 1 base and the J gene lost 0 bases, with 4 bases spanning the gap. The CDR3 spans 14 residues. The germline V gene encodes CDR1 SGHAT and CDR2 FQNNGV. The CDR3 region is CASSLVGSGNTIYF. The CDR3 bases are TGTGCCAGCAGCTTAGTTGGCTCTGGAAACACCATATATTTT.

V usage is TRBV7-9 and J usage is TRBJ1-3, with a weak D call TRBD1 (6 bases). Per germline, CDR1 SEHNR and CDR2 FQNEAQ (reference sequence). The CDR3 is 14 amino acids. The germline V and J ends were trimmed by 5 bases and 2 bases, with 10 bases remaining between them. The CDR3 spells CASSTNRAGNTIYF. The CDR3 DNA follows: TGTGCCAGCAGCACCAACAGGGCTGGAAACACCATATATTTT.

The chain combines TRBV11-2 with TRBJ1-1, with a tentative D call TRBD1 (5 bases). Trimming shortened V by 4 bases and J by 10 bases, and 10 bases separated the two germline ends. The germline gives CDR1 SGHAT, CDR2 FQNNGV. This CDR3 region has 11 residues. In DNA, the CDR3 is TGTGCCAGCAGCTATGGGGGGAGAGCTTTCTTT. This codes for CASSYGGRAFF.

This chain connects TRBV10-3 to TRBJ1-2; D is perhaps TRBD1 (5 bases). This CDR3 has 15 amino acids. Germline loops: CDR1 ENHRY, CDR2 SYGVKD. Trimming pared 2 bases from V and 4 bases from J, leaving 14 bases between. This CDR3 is CAISENYRSVYGYTF. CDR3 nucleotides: TGTGCCATCAGTGAGAATTACAGGTCGGTCTATGGCTACACCTTC.